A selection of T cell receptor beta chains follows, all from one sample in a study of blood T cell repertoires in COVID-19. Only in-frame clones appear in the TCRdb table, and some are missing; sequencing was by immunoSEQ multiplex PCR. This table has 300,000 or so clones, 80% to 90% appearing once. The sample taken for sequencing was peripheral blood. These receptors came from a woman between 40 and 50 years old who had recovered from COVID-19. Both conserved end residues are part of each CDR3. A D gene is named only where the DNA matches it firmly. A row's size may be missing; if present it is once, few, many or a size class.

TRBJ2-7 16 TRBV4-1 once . CASSPESGESSYEQYF TGCGCCAGCAGCCCCGAGTCAGGCGAGAGCTCCTACGAGCAGTACTTC
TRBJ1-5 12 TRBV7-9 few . CASSSDRQPQHF TGTGCCAGCAGCTCCGACAGGCAGCCCCAGCATTTT
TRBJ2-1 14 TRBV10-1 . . CASSESKGRNEQFF TGCGCCAGCAGTGAGTCGAAGGGGAGGAATGAGCAGTTCTTC
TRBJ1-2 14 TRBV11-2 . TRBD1 CASSLGPGGYGYTF TGTGCCAGCAGCTTAGGGCCAGGGGGTTATGGCTACACCTTC
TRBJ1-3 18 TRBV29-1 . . CSVVAPGGGIASGNTIYF TGCAGCGTTGTTGCCCCCGGCGGGGGAATTGCTTCTGGAAACACCATATATTTT
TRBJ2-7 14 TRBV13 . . CASSYRTASYEQYF TGTGCCAGCAGCTACCGGACAGCCTCCTACGAGCAGTACTTC
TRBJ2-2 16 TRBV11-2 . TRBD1 CASSLLRDRGTGELFF TGTGCCAGCAGCTTGCTACGGGACAGGGGGACCGGGGAGCTGTTTTTT
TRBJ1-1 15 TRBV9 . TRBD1 CASSVEGTGITEAFF TGTGCCAGCAGCGTAGAAGGGACAGGGATAACTGAAGCTTTCTTT
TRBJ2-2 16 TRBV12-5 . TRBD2 CASGPTSGLNTGELFF TGTGCTAGTGGCCCGACTAGCGGGCTGAACACCGGGGAGCTGTTTTTT
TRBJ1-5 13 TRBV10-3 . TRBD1 CAINTDRDQPQHF TGTGCCATCAACACCGACAGGGATCAGCCCCAGCATTTT
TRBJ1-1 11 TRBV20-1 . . CSAGLYTEAFF TGCAGTGCTGGACTATACACTGAAGCTTTCTTT
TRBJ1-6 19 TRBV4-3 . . CASSQDGAGKGIWNSPLHF TGCGCCAGCAGCCAAGATGGGGCAGGGAAGGGGATATGGAATTCACCCCTCCACTTT
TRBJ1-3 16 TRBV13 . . CASSLGAGRAGNTIYF TGTGCCAGCAGCTTAGGGGCAGGGCGAGCTGGAAACACCATATATTTT
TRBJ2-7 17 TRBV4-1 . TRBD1 CASSQGTGASTFYEQYF TGCGCCAGCAGCCAGGGGACAGGGGCGTCCACCTTCTACGAGCAGTACTTC
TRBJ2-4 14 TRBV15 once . CATSTRLAKNIQYF TGTGCCACCAGCACCAGGCTAGCCAAAAACATTCAGTACTTC
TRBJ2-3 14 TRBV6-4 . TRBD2 CASSDRGGTDTQYF TGTGCCAGCAGTGACCGGGGAGGGACAGATACGCAGTATTTT
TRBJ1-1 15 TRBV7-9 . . CASSPPGGPNTEAFF TGTGCCAGCAGCCCCCCGGGGGGACCGAACACTGAAGCTTTCTTT
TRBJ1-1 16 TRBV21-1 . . CASVTSRTWGHTEAFF TGTGCCAGCGTTACTTCGAGGACCTGGGGCCACACTGAAGCTTTCTTT
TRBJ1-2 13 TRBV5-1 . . CASSLNRNYGYTF TGCGCCAGCAGCTTGAACAGAAACTATGGCTACACCTTC
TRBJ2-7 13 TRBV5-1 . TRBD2 CASSQGLVYEQYF TGCGCCAGCAGCCAGGGACTAGTCTACGAGCAGTACTTC
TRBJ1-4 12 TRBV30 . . CAWGSGFEKLFF TGTGCCTGGGGGTCGGGGTTTGAAAAACTGTTTTTT
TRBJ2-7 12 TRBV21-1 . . CASPGQGYEQYF TGTGCCAGCCCCGGACAGGGCTACGAGCAGTACTTC
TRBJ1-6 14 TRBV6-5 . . CASSHRDTNSPLHF TGTGCCAGCAGCCACCGGGACACAAATTCACCCCTCCACTTT
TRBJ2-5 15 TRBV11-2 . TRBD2 CASSPSGGVSETQYF TGTGCCAGCAGCCCTAGCGGGGGGGTATCAGAGACCCAGTACTTC
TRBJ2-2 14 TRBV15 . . CATSRGGESGELFF TGTGCCACCAGCAGAGGGGGGGAAAGCGGGGAGCTGTTTTTT
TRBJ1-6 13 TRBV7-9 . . CASSLGGNSPLHF TGTGCCAGCAGCTTAGGAGGGAATTCACCCCTCCACTTT
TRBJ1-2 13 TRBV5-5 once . CASSLDRENGYTF TGTGCCAGCAGCTTGGACAGGGAGAATGGCTACACCTTC
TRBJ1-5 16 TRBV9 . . CASSVGPGRQGQPQHF TGTGCCAGCAGCGTAGGTCCGGGAAGGCAAGGTCAGCCCCAGCATTTT
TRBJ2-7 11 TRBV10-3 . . CAISDTYEQYF TGTGCCATCAGTGATACCTACGAGCAGTACTTC
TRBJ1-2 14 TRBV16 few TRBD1 CASTRTGVDYGYTF TGTGCCAGCACCCGGACAGGGGTAGACTATGGCTACACCTTC
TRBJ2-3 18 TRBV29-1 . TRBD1 CSVDRDRVIDPATDTQYF TGCAGCGTTGATAGGGACAGGGTCATTGATCCGGCCACAGATACGCAGTATTTT
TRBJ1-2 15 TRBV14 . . CASSQLDSPPYGYTF TGTGCCAGCAGCCAATTGGACAGCCCCCCCTATGGCTACACCTTC
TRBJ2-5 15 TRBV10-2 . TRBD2 CASSGPSGVQETQYF TGCGCCAGCAGTGGCCCTAGCGGGGTACAAGAGACCCAGTACTTC
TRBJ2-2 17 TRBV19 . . CASSPSRTGGGTGELFF TGTGCCAGTAGTCCCAGTCGGACAGGTGGAGGGACCGGGGAGCTGTTTTTT
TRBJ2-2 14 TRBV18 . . CASSPGTLTGELFF TGTGCCAGCTCCCCCGGGACACTCACCGGGGAGCTGTTTTTT
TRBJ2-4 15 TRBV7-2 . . CASSLVALAKNIQYF TGTGCCAGCAGCCTAGTAGCCCTAGCCAAAAACATTCAGTACTTC
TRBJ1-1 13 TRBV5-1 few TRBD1 CASSLGDRDEAFF TGCGCCAGCAGCTTGGGGGACAGGGATGAAGCTTTCTTT
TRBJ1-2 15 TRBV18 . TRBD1 CASSPITGTDYGYTF TGTGCCAGCTCACCCATCACCGGGACAGACTATGGCTACACCTTC
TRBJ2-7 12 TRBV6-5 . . CASSSRSGSQYF TGTGCCAGCAGTTCGCGCTCGGGGAGCCAGTACTTC
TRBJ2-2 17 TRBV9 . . CASSPRLQGANTGELFF TGTGCCAGCAGCCCCCGCCTACAGGGAGCGAACACCGGGGAGCTGTTTTTT
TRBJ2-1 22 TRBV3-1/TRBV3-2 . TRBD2 CASSQDFGGLVSGAQVDNEQFF TGTGCCAGCAGCCAAGATTTCGGCGGCCTAGTTAGCGGGGCCCAGGTGGACAATGAGCAGTTCTTC
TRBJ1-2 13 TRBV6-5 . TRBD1 CASSLDRVGGYTF TGTGCCAGCAGCCTGGACAGGGTGGGAGGCTACACCTTC
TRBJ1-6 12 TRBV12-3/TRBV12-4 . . CASRQGGSPLHF TGTGCCAGCAGGCAGGGTGGTTCACCCCTCCACTTT
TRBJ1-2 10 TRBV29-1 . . CSAGHYGYTF TGCAGCGCCGGTCACTATGGCTACACCTTC
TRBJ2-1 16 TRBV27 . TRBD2 CASSPTSGGVQGEQFF TGTGCCAGCAGTCCAACTAGCGGGGGCGTACAAGGTGAGCAGTTCTTC
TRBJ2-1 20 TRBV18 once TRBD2 CASSFPGLAGPGTSYNEQFF TGTGCCAGCTCATTCCCGGGACTAGCGGGGCCAGGGACCAGTTACAATGAGCAGTTCTTC
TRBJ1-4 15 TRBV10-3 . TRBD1 CAISNRGRTNEKLFF TGTGCCATCAGTAATAGGGGGCGGACTAATGAAAAACTGTTTTTT
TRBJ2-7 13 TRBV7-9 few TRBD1 CAAGRDSPYEQYF TGTGCCGCCGGCCGGGACAGCCCTTACGAGCAGTACTTC